The T cell receptor (beta chain) described here comes from a study of cytomegalovirus exposure and HLA in healthy donors. Overall study findings and caveats: Within a later analysis, the majority of CMV-associated TCR beta chains appeared HLA-restricted.

In the case of this clone: What it recognizes is unknown.

Amplification used 60 Vbeta primers and 13 Jbeta primers. Sequencing was performed with immunoSEQ multiplex PCR; in TCRdb, only in-frame clones are kept and a portion is missing. The table lists some 140,000 clones, roughly 80% of them singletons. Looked up from germline, CDR1 is LGHNA and CDR2 is YNFKEQ. The junction had 6 bases not matched to a gene; V was cut back by 1 base and J by 2 bases. The CDR3 runs 16 residues. The sequence was collected from a woman between 45 and 65 years old in good health and CMV-seropositive. The chain is built from TRBV4-2 and TRBJ2-3; TRBD2 agrees at 7 bases. The sequenced sample consisted of PBMCs. Here the CDR3 DNA reads TGTGCCAGCAGCCAAGCCGGCGGGAGAAACACAGATACGCAGTATTTT. Translated, it gives CASSQAGGRNTDTQYF.